This note documents a single T cell receptor (beta chain) sequence. PCR amplification relied on 60 Vbeta primers (plus 13 Jbeta primers). TCRdb's copy holds only in-frame clones and misses some; the assay was immunoSEQ multiplex PCR. The sample holds some 130,000 clones; around 85% are singletons and the top ten take 1.7%. The sample comes from a study of cytomegalovirus exposure and HLA in healthy donors. Study-level information: There were approximately 80 million unique TCRs (from HLA-typed donors) in an early data release.

In germline, CDR1 is SGHDT, CDR2 YYEEEE. The trim removed 3 bases at V and 3 bases at J, leaving 4 bases unmatched. This CDR3 comprises 16 residues. This sequence was found in a boy aged 10-17 years in good health and CMV-seronegative. Sequencing used PBMCs. The V call is TRBV5-6, the J call TRBJ2-3, with 13 bases lining up with TRBD2. In nucleotides, the CDR3 is TGTGCCAGCAGCTGGGGACTAGCGGGGTTGACAGATACGCAGTATTTT. Its protein is CASSWGLAGLTDTQYF. The variable domain in full, completed from reference TRBV5-6 and TRBJ2-3, reads DAGVTQSPTHLIKTRGQQVTLRCSPKSGHDTVSWYQQALGQGPQFIFQYYEEEERQRGNFPDRFSGHQFPNYSSELNVNALLLGDSALYLCASSWGLAGLTDTQYFGPGTRLTVL.